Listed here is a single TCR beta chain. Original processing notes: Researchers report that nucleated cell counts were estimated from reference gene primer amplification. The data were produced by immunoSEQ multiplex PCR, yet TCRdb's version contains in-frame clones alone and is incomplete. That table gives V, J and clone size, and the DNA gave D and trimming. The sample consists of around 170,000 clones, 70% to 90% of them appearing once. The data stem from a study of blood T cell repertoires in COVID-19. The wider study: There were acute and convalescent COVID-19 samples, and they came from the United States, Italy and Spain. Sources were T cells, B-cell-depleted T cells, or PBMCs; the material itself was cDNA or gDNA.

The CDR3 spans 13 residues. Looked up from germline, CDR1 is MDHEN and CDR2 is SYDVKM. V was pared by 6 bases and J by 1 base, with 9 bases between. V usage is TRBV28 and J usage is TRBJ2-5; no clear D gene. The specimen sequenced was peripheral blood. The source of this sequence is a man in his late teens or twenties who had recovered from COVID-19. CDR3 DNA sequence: TGTGCCAGCAGACCGACACTCCAAGAGACCCAGTACTTC. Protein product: CASRPTLQETQYF.